This TCR beta chain was sequenced in a study of CD8 T cells in Susac syndrome. Across the study: The sequenced Susac syndrome patients comprised roughly 6 with active disease and 8 or 9 in remission. Points from the study as a whole: In its TCR sequencing and HLA analysis, the study acknowledged that the number of individuals was relatively small. Around 15 Susac-specific public clones were found in total CD8+ repertoires and five in CD8+ TEMRA repertoires.

The length of the CDR3 is 18 residues. Per the germline V gene, CDR1 is SGHVS and CDR2 is FNYEAQ. V trimming: 2 bases; J trimming: 5 bases; junction bases outside the gene matches: 15. Peripheral blood CD8+ and CD4+ T cells were profiled by TCR beta sequencing. Random hexamers were used to reverse transcribe the RNA input (0.5 to 1 ug). Each CDR3 protein is one row after TCRdb ran MiXCR on the immunoSEQ multiplex PCR reads. The data show some 130,000 distinct CDR3 sequences, around 95% seen once. To note about this clonotype: Its antigen is not identified.

The source of this sequence is a human donor with Susac syndrome. This chain links TRBV7-6 with TRBJ2-5, with 9 bases identical to TRBD2. The sample taken for sequencing was CD8+ T cells from PBMCs. The CDR3 here is CASSLNLAGGSNGETQYF. CDR3 DNA: TGTGCCAGCAGCTTAAATTTGGCGGGAGGGTCGAATGGGGAGACCCAGTACTTC.